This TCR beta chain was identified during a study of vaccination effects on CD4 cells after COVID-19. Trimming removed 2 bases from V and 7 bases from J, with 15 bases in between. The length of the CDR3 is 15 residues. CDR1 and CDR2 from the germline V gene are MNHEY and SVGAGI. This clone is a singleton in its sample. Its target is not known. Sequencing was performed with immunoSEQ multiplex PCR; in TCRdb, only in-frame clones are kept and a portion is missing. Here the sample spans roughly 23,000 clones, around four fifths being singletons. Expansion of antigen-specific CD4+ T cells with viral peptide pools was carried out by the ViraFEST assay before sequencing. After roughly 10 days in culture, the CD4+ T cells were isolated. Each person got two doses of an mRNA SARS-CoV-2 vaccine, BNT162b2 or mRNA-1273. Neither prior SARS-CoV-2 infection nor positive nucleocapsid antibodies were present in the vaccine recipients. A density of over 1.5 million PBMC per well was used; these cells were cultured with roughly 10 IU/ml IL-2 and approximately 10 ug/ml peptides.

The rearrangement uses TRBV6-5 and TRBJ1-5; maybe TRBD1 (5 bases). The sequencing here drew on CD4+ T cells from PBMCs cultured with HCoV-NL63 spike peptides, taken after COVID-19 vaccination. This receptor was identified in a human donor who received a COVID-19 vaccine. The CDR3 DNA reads TGTGCCAGCAGTTACCGGGGCAGGGAGGGACAGCCCCAGCATTTT. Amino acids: CASSYRGREGQPQHF.